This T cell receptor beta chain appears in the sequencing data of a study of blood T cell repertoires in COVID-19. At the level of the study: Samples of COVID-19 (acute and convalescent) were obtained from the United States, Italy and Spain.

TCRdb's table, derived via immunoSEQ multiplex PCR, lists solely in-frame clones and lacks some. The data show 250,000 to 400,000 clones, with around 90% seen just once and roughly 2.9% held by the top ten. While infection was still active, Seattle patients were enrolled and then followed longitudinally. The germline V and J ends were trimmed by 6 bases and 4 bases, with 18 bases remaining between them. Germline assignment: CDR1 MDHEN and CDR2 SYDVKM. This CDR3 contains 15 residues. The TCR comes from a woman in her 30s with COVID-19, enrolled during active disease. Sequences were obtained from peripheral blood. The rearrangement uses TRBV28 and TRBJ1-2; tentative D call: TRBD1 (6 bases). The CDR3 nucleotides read TGTGCCAGCAGCCCCATTCCAGGCAGGGGCTATGGCTACACCTTC. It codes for CASSPIPGRGYGYTF.